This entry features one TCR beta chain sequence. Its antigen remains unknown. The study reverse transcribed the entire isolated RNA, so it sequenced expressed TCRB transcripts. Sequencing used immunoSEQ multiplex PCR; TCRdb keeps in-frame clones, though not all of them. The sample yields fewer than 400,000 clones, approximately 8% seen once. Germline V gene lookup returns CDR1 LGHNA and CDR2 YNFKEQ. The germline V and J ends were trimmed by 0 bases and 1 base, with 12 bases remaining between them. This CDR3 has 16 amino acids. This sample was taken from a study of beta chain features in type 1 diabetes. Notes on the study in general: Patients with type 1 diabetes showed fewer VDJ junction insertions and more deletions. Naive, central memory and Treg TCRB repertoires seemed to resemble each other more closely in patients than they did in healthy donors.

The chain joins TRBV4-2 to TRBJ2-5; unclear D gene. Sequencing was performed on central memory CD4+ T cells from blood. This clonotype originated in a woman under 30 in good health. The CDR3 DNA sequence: TGTGCCAGCAGCCAAGAATCCCACACCGGCCAAGAGACCCAGTACTTC. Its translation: CASSQESHTGQETQYF.